This T cell receptor beta chain came from a study of T cell repertoires in cytomegalovirus infection. This CDR3 contains 16 residues. V lost 3 bases and J lost 1; bases outside the gene matches: 5. This clonotype was recorded at least ten times. TCRdb re-called the reads through MiXCR, storing one row per CDR3 protein. The table has about 310,000 distinct CDR3 sequences, about a sixth seen once. The sequencing input was PBMCs. The rearrangement uses TRBV12-3 or TRBV12-4 and TRBJ1-5, with TRBD1 identical over 8 bases. The TCR sequence derives from a human donor in good health (CMV status not recorded). Some clones in this sample may be carry-over from other donors' samples. This CDR3 is CASSFTTGVSNQPQHF. The CDR3 coding sequence is TGTGCCAGCAGTTTCACGACAGGGGTAAGCAATCAGCCCCAGCATTTT.